The clone carrying this T cell receptor (beta chain) has more than one count but fewer than ten. Its cognate antigen is unknown. The data stem from a study of T-cell reconstitution after alpha-beta-depleted transplantation in children. Broader study findings: T-cell counts and diversity at one year post-transplant came mainly from newly produced T cells. By about two months after transplant, alpha-beta T cells reportedly arose from several hundred graft clones that had expanded.

During its preparation, the TCRbeta library received unique molecular identifiers. TCRdb recomputed calls from the PCR reads with MiXCR, one row per CDR3 protein. The sample includes just over 200,000 distinct CDR3 sequences, about 8.4% of them seen just once. Trimming pared 3 bases from V and 1 base from J, leaving 13 bases between. CDR3 length: 16 amino acids. Germline assignment: CDR1 DFQATT and CDR2 SNEGSKA (reference sequence). Source: PBMCs, mostly from graft donor cells, taken 360 days after TCRalphabeta/CD19-depleted stem cell transplant. The sequence derives from a male patient between 2 and 10 years old who had a stem cell transplant for acute myeloid leukemia, so the T cells may come from the graft donor. The chain joins TRBV20-1 to TRBJ1-6, with TRBD1 as a possible D gene (5 bases). CDR3 bases: TGCAGTGCTAGGGGGGGGGGAATATCCTATAATTCACCCCTCCACTTT. It translates to CSARGGGISYNSPLHF.